This T cell receptor beta chain emerged from a study of CD8+CD57+ T cells in acquired aplastic anemia. On the study more broadly: When averaged, DNA from sorted CD4+ and CD8+ cells came to 3 to 4 ug.

Overall study results and limits: In common between the patients and the controls were twenty-nine CD8+ CDR3 sequences.

For CDR3 and TCR beta VDJ profiling, genomic DNA was the template used. TCRdb fed the reads into MiXCR, producing one record per CDR3 protein. Of 450,000 to 600,000 distinct CDR3 sequences listed, about a third are singletons. Those patients picked for sequencing had displayed CD8+CD57+ cell expansion on flow cytometry. In all patients, the disease was severe acquired aplastic anemia. Germline CDR1 and CDR2: SNHLY and FYNNEI. Trimming removed 4 bases at V and 1 base at J, with 10 bases between. The CDR3 totals 14 residues. In its sample, this clonotype was seen many times. The antigen is unknown. Sample: sorted CD4+, CD8+, or CD8+CD57+ T cells (not recorded which) from PBMCs. This clonotype was sampled from a human donor with aplastic anemia. This chain links TRBV2 with TRBJ1-1; D uncertain. The CDR3 reads CASSVKGGNTEAFF. The CDR3 bases are TGTGCCAGCAGTGTAAAAGGAGGGAACACTGAAGCTTTCTTT.